The source of this T cell receptor beta chain is a study of T cell responses to AZD1222 COVID-19 vaccine. Findings and caveats of the study: Samples come after the peak T cell response, not at day 14. Donor demographics were predominantly white British with a female majority; clonal diversity may be underestimated.

About this clone itself: Its specificity is unknown.

Trimming cost V 7 bases and J 10 bases, with 11 bases left between them. CDR1 and CDR2 (germline): DFQATT, SNEGSKA (reference sequence). This CDR3 region has 10 residues. The data were produced by immunoSEQ multiplex PCR, yet TCRdb's version contains in-frame clones alone and is incomplete. The sample contains about 110,000 clones, roughly 90% of which appear only once. The sequencing used peripheral blood, collected 28 days after the second AZD1222 dose. The V and J genes are TRBV20-1 and TRBJ2-1; D ambiguous. The sequence came from an adult who received the AZD1222 COVID-19 vaccine. CDR3 coding DNA: TGCAGTGTCGGCCCGGTAGAGCAGTTCTTC. Residues: CSVGPVEQFF.